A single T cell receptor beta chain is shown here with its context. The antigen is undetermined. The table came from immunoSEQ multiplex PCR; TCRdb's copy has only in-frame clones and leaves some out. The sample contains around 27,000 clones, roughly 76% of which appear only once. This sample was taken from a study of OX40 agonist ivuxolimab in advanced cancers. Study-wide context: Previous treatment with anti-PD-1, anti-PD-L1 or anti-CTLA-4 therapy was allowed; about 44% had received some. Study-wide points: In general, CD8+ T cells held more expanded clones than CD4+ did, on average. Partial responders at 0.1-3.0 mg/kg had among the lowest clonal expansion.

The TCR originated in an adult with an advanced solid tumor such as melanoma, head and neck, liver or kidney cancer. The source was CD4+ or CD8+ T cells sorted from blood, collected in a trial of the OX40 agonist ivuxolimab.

The CDR3 is CAMLQGAGYTF. The CDR3 nucleotides read TGTGCCATGTTACAGGGAGCTGGCTACACCTTC. The chain couples TRBV5-4 to TRBJ1-2; TRBD1 is a possible D gene (6 bases). V gave up 9 bases and J gave up 7 bases, with 13 bases separating them. Per germline, CDR1 SGHNT and CDR2 YYREEE (reference sequence). The CDR3 loop spans 11 amino acids. The whole variable domain, filled in from reference TRBV5-4 and TRBJ1-2, reads ETGVTQSPTHLIKTRGQQVTLRCSSQSGHNTVSWYQQALGQGPQFIFQYYREEENGRGNFPPRFSGLQFPNYSSELNVNALELDDSALYLCAMLQGAGYTFGSGTRLTVV.